These 9 T cell receptor beta chains share one sample of origin, sequenced in a study of immune heterogeneity within non-small cell lung tumors. With 600 to 700 ng used per sample, the template was genomic DNA from bulk tumor. Multiple biopsies spaced far apart were taken from each primary tumor during surgery. Those enrolled were patients newly diagnosed with untreated non-small cell lung cancer and undergoing curative surgery. A multiplex PCR containing 32 V primers and 13 J primers was used to amplify TCR beta CDR3. TCRdb ran MiXCR on the multiplex PCR reads and lists one entry per CDR3 protein. The table has under 14,000 distinct CDR3 sequences, 15% to 20% seen once. Sequenced material: lung tumor tissue. Receptor source: a man in his 60s with non-small cell lung cancer.

The chain couples TRBV6-2 or TRBV6-3 to TRBJ2-7, with TRBD2 matching over 10 bases. CDR3 size: 16 residues. V gave up 6 bases and J gave up 10 bases; unmatched junction bases: 18. Per germline, CDR1 MNHEY and CDR2 SVGEGT. The CDR3 nucleotides read TGTGCCAGCAGCACACCCAGGCTAGCGGGAGCGGGAGAACAGTACTTC. Its translation: CASSTPRLAGAGEQYF.

In its sample, this clonotype was seen a few times. The chain links TRBV20-1 to TRBJ2-7; 8 nucleotides align to TRBD2. This CDR3 region has 13 residues. V shed 2 bases, J shed 3 bases, and the junction held 3 bases outside the gene matches. Germline-derived CDR1 and CDR2 are DFQATT and SNEGSKA (reference sequence). Here the CDR3 reads CSARPSGSYEQYF. The CDR3 DNA reads as TGCAGTGCTAGACCCAGCGGGAGCTACGAGCAGTACTTC.

The CDR3 DNA follows: TGTGCCAGCAGCTTAGGGAGACAGGTGACCTACGAGCAGTACTTC. Amino acid sequence: CASSLGRQVTYEQYF. The chain links TRBV7-6 to TRBJ2-7; possible D gene TRBD1, 6 bases. The CDR3 loop spans 15 amino acids. Germline CDR1 is SGHVS and CDR2 is FNYEAQ. V lost 1 base and J lost 2, with 12 bases in between.

In this sample, this clonotype is large. A junction end diverges from the germline sequence, so it may reflect a read error. The chain carries TRBV11-2 and TRBJ2-7; D tentatively fits TRBD1 or TRBD2 (5 bases each). Germline V gene lookup returns CDR1 SGHAT and CDR2 FQNNGV. The length of the CDR3 is 11 residues. In DNA, the CDR3 is TGTGCCAGCAACCCGGGACCCCTTTCCGTCTTC. It codes for CASNPGPLSVF.

A single count supports this clonotype. Since a much larger clone is just one base distant, this may be a read error. The chain employs TRBV5-1 and TRBJ1-3; D unclear. This CDR3 comprises 16 residues. Germline lookup yields CDR1 SGHRS and CDR2 YFSETQ. The CDR3 nucleotides read TGCGCCAGCAGCTTGGCCGCGGGAAGTACTGGAAACACCACATATTTT. This codes for CASSLAAGSTGNTTYF.

In this sample, this clonotype turned up a few times. The chain joins TRBV29-1 to TRBJ1-2, with 8 bases that match TRBD1. The germline V gene has CDR1 SQVTM and CDR2 ANQGSEA. V was pared by 6 bases and J by 3 bases, with 15 bases of the junction left unmatched. The CDR3 loop spans 16 amino acids. The CDR3 spells CSVGPGTGSADYGYTF. In DNA form, the CDR3 reads TGCAGCGTGGGTCCCGGGACAGGTTCGGCGGACTATGGCTACACCTTC.

This clonotype occurred a few times. The V call is TRBV7-2, the J call TRBJ2-3; unclear D gene. Trimming cost V 1 base and J 1 base, with 9 bases left between them. CDR3 length equals 15 residues. CDR1 and CDR2 from the germline V gene are SGHTA and FQGNSA. This CDR3 reads CASSLGSGGTDTQYF. The CDR3 DNA reads as TGTGCCAGCAGCTTAGGATCTGGGGGCACAGATACGCAGTATTTT.

The J gene is TRBJ2-3, the V gene TRBV4-2; TRBD1 agrees at 8 bases. There are 14 residues in the CDR3. The germline CDR1 and CDR2 sequences are LGHNA and YNFKEQ. The V gene end was trimmed by 1 base and the J gene end by 5 bases; junction bases not matched to a gene: 2. CDR3 sequence: CASSQARGQDTQYF. The CDR3 nucleotides read TGTGCCAGCAGCCAAGCCAGGGGGCAAGATACGCAGTATTTT.

Concerning this clonotype itself: A much larger clone is a single base away; this may be a read error. The CDR3 loop is CASSLIANTEAFF. The CDR3 DNA reads as TGTGCCAGCAGTTTAATAGCGAACACTGAAGCTTTCTTT. The chain employs TRBV12-3 or TRBV12-4 and TRBJ1-1; D ambiguous. Trimming removed 2 bases at V and 1 base at J, with 5 bases between. CDR3 length equals 13 residues.